A single sample is the source of the 8 T cell receptor beta chains below, sequenced in a study of T-cell memory formation after mild COVID-19. TCRdb reprocessed the 5' RACE reads with MiXCR, giving one entry per CDR3 protein. Here the sample spans about 560,000 distinct CDR3 sequences, roughly 20% being singletons. The specimen sequenced was PBMCs or a T cell subset sorted from them (not recorded which). Every receptor here comes from an adult woman who had mild COVID-19 (a few samples of this study predate the infection). Cell type and time point are not known.

There are many counts of this clonotype. The chain combines TRBV4-3 with TRBJ2-2; the D gene is possibly TRBD2 (5 bases). V was cut by 4 bases and J by 6 bases, with 15 bases left in between. This CDR3 is built from 15 residues. In germline, CDR1 is LGHNA, CDR2 YSLEER. CDR3 amino acids: CASSPHEGSPGELFF. The CDR3 nucleotides are TGCGCCAGCAGCCCTCATGAGGGATCCCCCGGGGAGCTGTTTTTT.

This clonotype was seen more than once but under ten times. J is TRBJ2-1 and V is TRBV20-1, with 11 bases lining up with TRBD2. The trim removed 3 bases at V and 0 bases at J, leaving 10 bases unmatched. The germline V gene encodes CDR1 DFQATT and CDR2 SNEGSKA (reference sequence). There are 18 residues in the CDR3. The DNA for the CDR3 is TGCAGTGCTAGCCGACTAGCGGGGTCCTCGAGCTCCTACAATGAGCAGTTCTTC. This codes for CSASRLAGSSSSYNEQFF.

The chain is built from TRBV6-5 and TRBJ1-1; D call uncertain. The CDR3 spans 13 residues. Germline-derived CDR1 and CDR2 are MNHEY and SVGAGI. Trimming left V 5 bases short and J 6 bases short, with 13 bases between. CDR3 amino acids: CASSPREPAEAFF. The CDR3 nucleotides read TGTGCCAGCAGTCCCCGGGAGCCCGCTGAAGCTTTCTTT.

CDR3 region: CASSVGQGIPQYF. Here the CDR3 DNA reads TGTGCCAGCAGTGTCGGACAGGGGATTCCTCAGTACTTC. The V and J genes are TRBV27 and TRBJ2-7, with 9 bases lining up with TRBD1. Germline V gene sequence: CDR1 MNHEY, CDR2 SMNVEV (reference sequence). After removal of 5 bases from V and 10 bases from J, the junction contained 9 bases not matched to a gene. This CDR3 region has 13 residues.

The J gene is TRBJ2-5, the V gene TRBV4-1, with D perhaps matching TRBD2 (7 bases). Germline CDR1 reads MGHRA; CDR2 reads YSYEKL. The CDR3 runs to 15 residues. Trimming took off 2 bases at V and 6 bases at J, with 16 bases between the two ends. The CDR3 DNA is TGCGCCAGCAGCCAATGGGGGGGGCCCGGCCAGACCCAGTACTTC. This gives the protein CASSQWGGPGQTQYF.

This clonotype was detected only a few times. At one end the junction does not follow the germline gene, possibly because of a read error. The chain links TRBV7-3 to TRBJ2-6; 12 positions agree with TRBD1. Germline V lookup: CDR1 SGHTA, CDR2 FQGTGA. CDR3 length: 18 amino acids. The CDR3 DNA sequence: TGTGCCAGCAGCCTAACGGGACAGGGGGCGCTAGGGGCCAACGTCCTGACTTTC. It codes for CASSLTGQGALGANVLTF.

This chain links TRBV14 with TRBJ2-7; 7 bases are shared with TRBD1. The CDR3 covers 16 residues. Germline V gives CDR1 SGHDN, CDR2 FVKESK. Trimming removed 1 base from V and 5 bases from J; junction bases left unmatched: 11. The CDR3 loop is CASSQGPPRGYNEQYF. CDR3 coding DNA: TGTGCCAGCAGCCAAGGCCCGCCCAGGGGGTATAACGAGCAGTACTTC.

The J gene is TRBJ1-2, the V gene TRBV24-1; perhaps TRBD1 as D (5 bases). Germline loops: CDR1 KGHDR, CDR2 SFDVKD. Trimming stripped 1 base from V and 3 bases from J, with 11 bases between. The CDR3 has 15 residues. CDR3 in DNA: TGTGCCACCAGTGATTTACGTGGGGCGGACTATGGCTACACCTTC. This translates into CATSDLRGADYGYTF.